One sample yielded the 10 T cell receptor beta chains listed below, sequenced in a study of Graves' ophthalmopathy and Graves' hyperthyroidism. RNA transcripts were the template, and TCR beta CDR3 regions were amplified from them. The first round was an RT-PCR with HTBI primers, and the second round was a multiplex PCR. TCRdb re-analysed the multiplex PCR reads in MiXCR, keeping a single row per CDR3 protein. This table has over a million distinct CDR3 sequences, about 35% appearing once. The sequenced material came from peripheral blood or thyroid tissue (not recorded which). The receptor set was obtained from an adult man with Graves' hyperthyroidism.

The gene calls are TRBV25-1 and TRBJ2-7; 7 nucleotides agree with TRBD2. This CDR3 is built from 18 residues. The germline V gene has CDR1 MGHDK and CDR2 SYGVNS. J was trimmed by 5 bases and V by 5 bases; bases with no gene match: 21. The CDR3 is CASSYGPSYSGEKHEQYF. In nucleotides, the CDR3 is TGTGCCAGCAGTTACGGTCCATCTTACAGCGGGGAGAAACACGAGCAGTACTTC.

This clonotype was counted ten times or more. The gene calls are TRBV7-8 and TRBJ2-7; 7 bases are a match to TRBD2. Trimming cost V 5 bases and J 5 bases; bases outside gene matches: 18. This CDR3 comprises 17 residues. CDR1 SGHVS and CDR2 FQNEAQ come from the germline V gene. CDR3 sequence reads: CASSGAQWAGVIHEQYF. CDR3 DNA: TGTGCCAGCAGCGGGGCCCAATGGGCGGGAGTCATCCACGAGCAGTACTTC.

This clonotype was seen repeatedly, ten times or more. The J gene is TRBJ2-7, the V gene TRBV7-8; TRBD1 matches at 12 bases. J lost 3 bases, V lost 3 bases, and 3 bases had no gene match. The CDR3 loop spans 15 amino acids. CDR1 SGHVS and CDR2 FQNEAQ come from the germline V gene. CDR3 sequence reads: CASSFRDRGLYEQYF. The CDR3 nucleotides read TGTGCCAGCAGCTTCCGGGACAGGGGGCTCTACGAGCAGTACTTC. Full variable domain (outside the CDR3, taken from reference TRBV7-8 and TRBJ2-7): GAGVSQSPRYKVAKRGQDVALRCDPISGHVSLFWYQQALGQGPEFLTYFQNEAQLDKSGLPSDRFFAERPEGSVSTLKIQRTQQEDSAVYLCASSFRDRGLYEQYFGPGTRLTVT.

This clonotype has more than one count but fewer than ten. The J gene is TRBJ1-1, the V gene TRBV10-2; possibly TRBD1 for D (6 bases). The CDR3 is 14 amino acids. Germline CDR1 and CDR2: WSHSY and SAAADI. V shed 6 bases and J shed 8 bases, with 19 bases lying between them. The CDR3 spells CASSQDDRLREAFF. The CDR3, as DNA: TGCGCCAGCAGCCAAGACGACAGGTTGCGCGAAGCTTTCTTT.

This chain joins TRBV10-2 and TRBJ2-5, with 11 nucleotides matching TRBD2. Germline lookup yields CDR1 WSHSY and CDR2 SAAADI. J was trimmed by 4 bases and V by 5 bases; bases with no gene match: 6. The CDR3 is 15 amino acids. The CDR3 sequence: CASSISGRGGETQYF. The CDR3 DNA is TGCGCCAGCAGTATTAGCGGGAGGGGGGGAGAGACCCAGTACTTC.

The table lists this clonotype with a few counts. V is TRBV20-1 and J is TRBJ2-7; 10 bases map to TRBD2. V dropped 0 bases and J dropped 4; count of bases not matched to a gene: 6. Germline-derived CDR1 and CDR2 are DFQATT and SNEGSKA (reference sequence). The CDR3 is made up of 15 amino acids. CDR3 loop: CSARDLAGGVYEQYF. The DNA for the CDR3 is TGCAGTGCTAGAGATTTAGCGGGGGGTGTTTACGAGCAGTACTTC.

The chain combines TRBV29-1 with TRBJ2-5; TRBD1 matches 11 bases. Germline V gives CDR1 SQVTM, CDR2 ANQGSEA. The V segment lost 4 bases and the J segment 5 bases; nucleotides outside the gene matches: 6. The CDR3 contains 14 residues. The CDR3 DNA reads TGCAGCGTTGGGACAGGGGGCGTTCGGGAGACCCAGTACTTC. Residues: CSVGTGGVRETQYF.

Details on this clonotype: This is likely a read error, given that the CDR3 carries no conserved phenylalanine or tryptophan at its end. The chain links TRBV25-1 to TRBJ1-1, with D unclear. Looked up from germline, CDR1 is MGHDK and CDR2 is SYGVNS. The V and J ends lost 6 bases and 4 bases respectively, with 18 bases between them. This CDR3 region has 15 residues. CDR3 sequence: CASSHLGITGTEAFL. Here the CDR3 DNA reads TGTGCCAGCAGCCATTTGGGAATAACGGGCACTGAAGCTTTCCTT.

This clonotype was detected ten times or more. This chain links TRBV11-2 with TRBJ1-6; D not resolved. Trimming stripped 0 bases from V and 3 bases from J, with 12 bases between. The CDR3 runs to 17 residues. CDR1 and CDR2 (germline): SGHAT, FQNNGV. CDR3 coding DNA: TGTGCCAGCAGCTTAGAGGGCACCGGCGGCTATAATTCACCCCTCCACTTT. Its protein is CASSLEGTGGYNSPLHF.

This clonotype has ten or more counts. This chain connects TRBV29-1 to TRBJ2-7; D gene unclear. Trimming removed 5 bases from V and 0 bases from J, with 11 bases in between. Per germline, CDR1 SQVTM and CDR2 ANQGSEA. The CDR3 totals 13 residues. The CDR3 is CSVTTESSYEQYF. In DNA, the CDR3 is TGCAGCGTTACCACTGAGAGCTCCTACGAGCAGTACTTC.